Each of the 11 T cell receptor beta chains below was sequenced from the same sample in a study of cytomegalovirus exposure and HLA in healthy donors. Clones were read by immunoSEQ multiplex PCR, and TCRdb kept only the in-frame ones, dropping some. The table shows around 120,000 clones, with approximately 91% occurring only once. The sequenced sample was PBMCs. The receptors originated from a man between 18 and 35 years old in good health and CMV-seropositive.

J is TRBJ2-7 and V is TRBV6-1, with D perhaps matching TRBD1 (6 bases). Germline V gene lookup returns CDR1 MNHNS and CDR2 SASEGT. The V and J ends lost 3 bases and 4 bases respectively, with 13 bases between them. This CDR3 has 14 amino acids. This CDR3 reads CASSDRQVPYEQYF. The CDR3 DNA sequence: TGTGCCAGCAGTGACCGACAGGTCCCGTACGAGCAGTACTTC.

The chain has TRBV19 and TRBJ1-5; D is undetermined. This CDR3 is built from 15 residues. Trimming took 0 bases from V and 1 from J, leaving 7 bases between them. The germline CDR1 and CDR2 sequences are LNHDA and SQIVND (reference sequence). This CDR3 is CASSIDRVSNQPQHF. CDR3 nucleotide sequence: TGTGCCAGTAGTATAGATCGAGTGAGCAATCAGCCCCAGCATTTT.

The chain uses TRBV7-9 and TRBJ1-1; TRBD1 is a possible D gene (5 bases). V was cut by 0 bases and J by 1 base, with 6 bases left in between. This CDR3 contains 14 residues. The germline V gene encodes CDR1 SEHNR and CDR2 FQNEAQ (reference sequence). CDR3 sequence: CASSLAGGNTEAFF. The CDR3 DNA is TGTGCCAGCAGCTTAGCGGGGGGGAACACTGAAGCTTTCTTT. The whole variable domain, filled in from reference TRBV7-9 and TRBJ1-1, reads DTGVSQNPRHKITKRGQNVTFRCDPISEHNRLYWYRQTLGQGPEFLTYFQNEAQLEKSRLLSDRFSAERPKGSFSTLEIQRTEQGDSAMYLCASSLAGGNTEAFFGQGTRLTVV.

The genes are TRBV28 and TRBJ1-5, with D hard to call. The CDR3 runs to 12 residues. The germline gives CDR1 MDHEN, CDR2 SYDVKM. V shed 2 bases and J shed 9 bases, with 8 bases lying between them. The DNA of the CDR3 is TGTGCCAGCAGTTTAACGGTAATGCCCCAGCATTTT. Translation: CASSLTVMPQHF.

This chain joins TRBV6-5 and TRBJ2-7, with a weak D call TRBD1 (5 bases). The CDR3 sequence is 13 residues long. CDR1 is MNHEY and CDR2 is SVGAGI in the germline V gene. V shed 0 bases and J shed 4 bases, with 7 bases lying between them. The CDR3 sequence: CASSYSKGYEQYF. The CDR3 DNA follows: TGTGCCAGCAGTTACTCGAAGGGGTACGAGCAGTACTTC.

The CDR3 here is CASSDSSQGAPELFF. For the CDR3, the DNA is TGTGCCAGCAGTGATTCGTCACAGGGGGCCCCGGAGCTGTTTTTT. The chain couples TRBV6-4 to TRBJ2-2; 9 nucleotides match TRBD1. V lost 3 bases, J lost 10 bases, and 9 bases stayed unmatched. CDR3 length: 15 residues. Germline V gene data show CDR1 as MRHNA and CDR2 as SNTAGT.

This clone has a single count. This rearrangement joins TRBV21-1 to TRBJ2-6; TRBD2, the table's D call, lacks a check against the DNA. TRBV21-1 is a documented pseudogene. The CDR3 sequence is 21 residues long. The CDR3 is CASSKGVDGNFLFSGANVLTF. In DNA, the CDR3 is TGTGCCAGCAGCAAAGGGGTGGACGGGAACTTCCTCTTCTCTGGGGCCAACGTCCTGACTTTC.

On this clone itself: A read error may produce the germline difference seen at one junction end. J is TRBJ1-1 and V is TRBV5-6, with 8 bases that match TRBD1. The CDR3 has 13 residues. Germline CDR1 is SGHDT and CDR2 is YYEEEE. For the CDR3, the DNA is TGTGCCGGCAGCTTAGGGACAGGTTTTGAAGCTTTCTTT. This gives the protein CAGSLGTGFEAFF.

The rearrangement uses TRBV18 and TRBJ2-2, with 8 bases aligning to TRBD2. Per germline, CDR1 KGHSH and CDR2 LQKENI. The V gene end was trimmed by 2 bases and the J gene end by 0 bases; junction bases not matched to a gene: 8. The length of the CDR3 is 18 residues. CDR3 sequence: CASSPTVPGGANTGELFF. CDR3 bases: TGTGCCAGCTCACCAACCGTCCCGGGGGGGGCGAACACCGGGGAGCTGTTTTTT.

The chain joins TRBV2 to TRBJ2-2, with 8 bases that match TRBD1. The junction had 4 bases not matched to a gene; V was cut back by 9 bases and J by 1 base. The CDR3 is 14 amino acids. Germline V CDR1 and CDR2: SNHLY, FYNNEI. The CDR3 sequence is CARAGTGNTGELFF. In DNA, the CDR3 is TGTGCCAGGGCCGGGACAGGGAACACCGGGGAGCTGTTTTTT.

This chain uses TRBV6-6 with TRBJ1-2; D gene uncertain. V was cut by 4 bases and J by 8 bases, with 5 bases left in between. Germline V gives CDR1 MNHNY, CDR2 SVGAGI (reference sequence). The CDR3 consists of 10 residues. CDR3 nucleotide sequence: TGTGCCAGCAGTTCGGGGGGCTACACCTTC. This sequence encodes CASSSGGYTF.